The 23 T cell receptor beta chains below come from one sample, sequenced in a study of cytomegalovirus exposure and HLA in healthy donors. The PCR contained 60 Vbeta and 13 Jbeta primers. The repertoire was sequenced with immunoSEQ multiplex PCR; TCRdb's copy has only in-frame clones and lacks some. The data hold approximately 150,000 clones, with roughly 75% observed a single time. The source material was PBMCs. The receptors originated from a man aged 18-30 years in good health and CMV-seropositive.

V and J are TRBV5-1 and TRBJ2-3; a possible D gene is TRBD2 (6 bases). Germline V gene lookup returns CDR1 SGHRS and CDR2 YFSETQ. The CDR3 is 15 amino acids. Trimming left V 4 bases short and J 2 bases short, with 14 bases between. CDR3 sequence (DNA): TGCGCCAGCAGCCCCCCGGGACTTTACACAGATACGCAGTATTTT. As protein: CASSPPGLYTDTQYF.

The V call is TRBV7-3, the J call TRBJ2-2; D gene unclear. V lost 1 base and J lost 6, with 9 bases in between. This CDR3 contains 14 residues. Germline assignment: CDR1 SGHTA and CDR2 FQGTGA. CDR3 sequence: CASSLNKLAGELFF. The CDR3 DNA reads TGTGCCAGCAGCTTAAACAAGTTGGCCGGGGAGCTGTTTTTT.

The chain uses TRBV28 and TRBJ1-1; D is undetermined. V dropped 1 base and J dropped 1 base, with 7 bases sitting between them. CDR1 and CDR2 from the germline V gene are MDHEN and SYDVKM. This CDR3 has 14 residues. CDR3 amino acids: CASSLLPGNTEAFF. The CDR3 region has the DNA TGTGCCAGCAGTTTATTGCCGGGGAACACTGAAGCTTTCTTT.

The chain employs TRBV7-2 and TRBJ2-7; possibly TRBD1 for D (5 bases). The CDR3 has 14 amino acids. Germline loops: CDR1 SGHTA, CDR2 FQGNSA. V lost 6 bases, J lost 1 base, and 13 bases lay in between. CDR3 bases: TGTGCCAGCAGTAACAGGTTAGTGTCCTACGAGCAGTACTTC. It is translated as CASSNRLVSYEQYF.

This chain connects TRBV5-1 to TRBJ2-1; D unresolved. Germline lookup yields CDR1 SGHRS and CDR2 YFSETQ. The CDR3 is 13 residues long. Trimming took 1 base from V and 2 from J, leaving 4 bases between them. The CDR3: CASSLNTYNEQFF. CDR3 in DNA: TGCGCCAGCAGCTTGAATACCTACAATGAGCAGTTCTTC.

The rearrangement joins TRBV11-2 to TRBJ2-7; 13 bases match TRBD2. Germline CDR1 is SGHAT and CDR2 is FQNNGV. J was trimmed by 4 bases and V by 5 bases; bases with no gene match: 5. This CDR3 spans 15 amino acids. The CDR3: CASSRGLAGVYEQYF. The CDR3 nucleotides read TGTGCCAGCAGCCGTGGACTAGCGGGAGTTTACGAGCAGTACTTC.

V gene TRBV7-6 combines with J gene TRBJ2-5, with D tentatively TRBD2 (5 bases). V shed 5 bases and J shed 7 bases, with 14 bases lying between them. The CDR3 consists of 13 residues. CDR1 and CDR2 from the germline V gene are SGHVS and FNYEAQ. CDR3 loop: CASSTDFGGTQYF. The DNA for the CDR3 is TGTGCCAGCAGCACGGACTTCGGAGGGACCCAGTACTTC.

J is TRBJ2-4 and V is TRBV28; 7 bases are shared with TRBD2. Germline CDR1 is MDHEN and CDR2 is SYDVKM. V was pared by 6 bases and J by 1 base, with 3 bases of the junction left unmatched. The CDR3 is made up of 14 amino acids. In nucleotides, the CDR3 is TGTGCCAGCAGCCGCGGGAGCGCCAAAAACATTCAGTACTTC. Translation: CASSRGSAKNIQYF.

The J gene is TRBJ2-7, the V gene TRBV7-9, with 7 bases lining up with TRBD2. This CDR3 has 16 residues. With 5 bases clipped from V and 6 bases from J, the junction kept 16 bases outside the gene matches. Germline V gene data show CDR1 as SEHNR and CDR2 as FQNEAQ (reference sequence). CDR3 residues: CASSPDWGGGPVEQYF. The CDR3 DNA sequence: TGTGCCAGCAGCCCCGATTGGGGGGGAGGGCCGGTCGAGCAGTACTTC.

This clone appeared a few times. The chain couples TRBV28 to TRBJ1-1, with no clear D. Germline loops: CDR1 MDHEN, CDR2 SYDVKM. V lost 4 bases, J lost 4 bases, and 16 bases lay in between. The CDR3 has 15 residues. The CDR3 spells CASSYALLWSTEAFF. Here the CDR3 DNA reads TGTGCCAGCAGTTACGCCCTCTTGTGGAGCACTGAAGCTTTCTTT.

The rearrangement links TRBV11-1 to TRBJ2-3; 10 bases fit TRBD2. The V and J ends lost 5 bases and 5 bases, in that order; junction bases with no gene match: 7. The V gene's germline CDR1 is SGHAT and CDR2 FQDESV (reference sequence). The CDR3 is made up of 15 amino acids. Here the CDR3 reads CASSPGTSDVDTQYF. For the CDR3, the DNA is TGTGCCAGCAGCCCCGGGACTAGCGACGTAGATACGCAGTATTTT.

The chain couples TRBV15 to TRBJ1-2; D might be TRBD1 (6 bases). CDR3 length equals 14 residues. CDR1 and CDR2 from the germline V gene are LNHNV and YYDKDF (reference sequence). Trimming shortened V by 0 bases and J by 4 bases, and 9 bases separated the two germline ends. The CDR3 bases are TGTGCCACCAGCAGAGAGCGGGGGCCCTATGGCTACACCTTC. It is translated as CATSRERGPYGYTF.

In its sample, this clone was seen a few times. V gene TRBV7-3 combines with J gene TRBJ2-2; 12 bases align to TRBD2. Trimming removed 2 bases from V and 6 bases from J; junction bases left unmatched: 7. CDR1 is SGHTA, CDR2 FQGTGA, per germline. The CDR3 is 17 amino acids. This chain's CDR3 is CASSLYGGLAGPGELFF. CDR3 coding DNA: TGTGCCAGCAGCTTATATGGCGGACTAGCGGGACCCGGGGAGCTGTTTTTT.

The chain links TRBV7-8 to TRBJ1-1; 7 bases are a match to TRBD1. Germline V gene sequence: CDR1 SGHVS, CDR2 FQNEAQ. V gave up 5 bases and J gave up 0 bases; unmatched junction bases: 9. This CDR3 contains 16 residues. The CDR3 loop reads CASSPVPGQLNTEAFF. CDR3 bases: TGTGCCAGCAGCCCCGTCCCGGGACAGTTGAACACTGAAGCTTTCTTT.

The DNA for the CDR3 is TGTGCCAGCTCACCACAATCGGGGAACACTGAAGCTTTCTTT. Translating gives CASSPQSGNTEAFF. The chain joins TRBV18 to TRBJ1-1; D ambiguous. The germline V and J ends were trimmed by 1 base and 1 base, with 7 bases remaining between them. The germline gives CDR1 KGHSH, CDR2 LQKENI. This CDR3 region has 14 residues.

The genes are TRBV27 and TRBJ2-2; TRBD2 agrees at 7 bases. The CDR3 has 16 amino acids. The germline V gene has CDR1 MNHEY and CDR2 SMNVEV (reference sequence). The trim removed 3 bases at V and 1 base at J, leaving 5 bases unmatched. This chain's CDR3 is CASSFRSSGNTGELFF. The DNA of the CDR3 is TGTGCCAGCAGTTTCCGATCTAGCGGGAACACCGGGGAGCTGTTTTTT.

The V call is TRBV5-4, the J call TRBJ2-7, with D possibly TRBD2 on 5 matching bases. The CDR3 consists of 16 residues. Between the trimmed V and J ends, which lost 4 bases and 2 bases, there was a span of 19 bases. Per germline, CDR1 SGHNT and CDR2 YYREEE (reference sequence). The CDR3 reads CASSERLTGSAYEQYF. The CDR3 coding sequence is TGTGCCAGCAGCGAACGACTAACGGGCTCAGCCTACGAGCAGTACTTC.

This clone was seen a handful of times. The chain joins TRBV20-1 to TRBJ2-7; no definite D call. The CDR3 has 11 amino acids. Germline lookup yields CDR1 DFQATT and CDR2 SNEGSKA (reference sequence). V was clipped by 2 bases and J by 2 bases, with 4 bases between them. The CDR3 loop is CSARTTYEQYF. CDR3 nucleotides: TGCAGTGCTAGAACTACCTACGAGCAGTACTTC.

This clone was counted once. The gene calls are TRBV7-9 and TRBJ2-7; TRBD2 agrees at 14 bases. CDR3 size: 14 residues. Germline CDR1 and CDR2: SEHNR and FQNEAQ (reference sequence). The V segment lost 5 bases and the J segment 9 bases; nucleotides outside the gene matches: 6. In nucleotides, the CDR3 is TGTGCCAGCAGCGCAGGGACTAGCGGGAGAAGGCAGTACTTC. This encodes CASSAGTSGRRQYF.

The gene calls are TRBV6-5 and TRBJ1-1, with D perhaps TRBD1 (5 bases). The CDR3 loop spans 13 amino acids. V was trimmed by 5 bases and J by 2 bases, leaving 9 bases between them. Per the germline V gene, CDR1 is MNHEY and CDR2 is SVGAGI. The CDR3 DNA reads TGTGCCAGCAGTGTCGGGACTAACACTGAAGCTTTCTTT. Translating it yields CASSVGTNTEAFF.

The chain uses TRBV11-2 and TRBJ2-3; no reliable D call. Trimming shortened V by 5 bases and J by 6 bases, and 15 bases separated the two germline ends. Germline V lookup: CDR1 SGHAT, CDR2 FQNNGV. CDR3 size: 14 residues. The chain's CDR3 is CASSRAGVSDTQYF. The CDR3 DNA sequence: TGTGCCAGCAGCCGAGCAGGTGTGTCGGATACGCAGTATTTT.

The chain joins TRBV27 to TRBJ1-1, with 8 bases matching TRBD1. Germline CDR1 reads MNHEY; CDR2 reads SMNVEV (reference sequence). V trimming: 7 bases; J trimming: 1 base; junction bases outside the gene matches: 2. The CDR3 spans 13 residues. The CDR3 here is CASTGTGNTEAFF. Here the CDR3 DNA reads TGTGCCAGCACGGGGACAGGGAACACTGAAGCTTTCTTT.

The genes are TRBV5-1 and TRBJ2-1, with 8 nucleotides matching TRBD1. The V segment lost 5 bases and the J segment 5 bases; nucleotides outside the gene matches: 0. In germline, CDR1 is SGHRS, CDR2 YFSETQ. The CDR3 loop spans 12 amino acids. CDR3 in amino acids: CASRTGDNEQFF. The CDR3 DNA reads as TGCGCCAGCAGGACAGGGGACAATGAGCAGTTCTTC.